This section outlines one T cell receptor (beta chain) sequence together with its context. The antigen remains undetermined. The data stem from a study of Ad26.COV2.S vaccination and SARS-CoV-2 variants. The study's findings and limits: The analyses of TCR breadth and depth may have understated the size of total T cell responses. Spike-specific TCR breadth ran higher among vaccine recipients than placebo recipients. Reports say spike-specific CD8+ and CD4+ T cell responses covered substantial breadth after vaccination. Breadth of non-spike TCRs did not differ between vaccinees and placebo recipients.

The protocol was immunoSEQ multiplex PCR, while the TCRdb copy is restricted to in-frame clones and leaves out a portion. Here the sample spans over 90,000 clones, less than 85% being singletons. Germline V CDR1 and CDR2: KGHSH, LQKENI. V dropped 5 bases and J dropped 2 bases, with 7 bases sitting between them. There are 12 residues in the CDR3. The chain uses TRBV18 and TRBJ2-7; D gene unclear. The sequence derives from a human donor who had recovered from COVID-19. The material was peripheral blood, obtained after recovery from COVID-19. The CDR3 DNA reads TGTGCCAGCTCAGCAACCACCTACGAGCAGTACTTC. Translation: CASSATTYEQYF.